One sample yielded the 10 T cell receptor beta chains listed below, sequenced in a study of blood T cell repertoires in COVID-19. Profiling relied on immunoSEQ multiplex PCR, and the TCRdb table lists in-frame clones only, not all of them. Of approximately 45,000 clones in the sample, about 70% are singletons; the top ten hold around 60%. Sequenced: peripheral blood. The origin of the receptors is a man aged 80 or over with acute or convalescent COVID-19.

The chain recombines TRBV29-1 with TRBJ2-7, with 8 bases identical to TRBD2. From germline, CDR1 is SQVTM and CDR2 ANQGSEA. This CDR3 spans 13 amino acids. The J segment lost 3 bases and the V segment lost 6 bases, leaving 7 bases of the junction unmatched. CDR3 coding DNA: TGCAGCGTCGTAGGGCTAGCGGGCTACGAGCAGTACTTC. This translates into CSVVGLAGYEQYF.

This clone was counted only a few times. V usage is TRBV15 and J usage is TRBJ2-3, with 10 bases aligning to TRBD2. This CDR3 is 16 amino acids long. Germline V gives CDR1 LNHNV, CDR2 YYDKDF (reference sequence). V lost 3 bases, J lost 6 bases, and 9 bases stayed unmatched. Here the CDR3 DNA reads TGTGCCACCAGCAGGGGGAGCGGGAGGGCCACGGATACGCAGTATTTT. Amino acids: CATSRGSGRATDTQYF. Combining the CDR3 with reference TRBV15 and TRBJ2-3 gives the whole variable domain DAMVIQNPRYQVTQFGKPVTLSCSQTLNHNVMYWYQQKSSQAPKLLFHYYDKDFNNEADTPDNFQSRRPNTSFCFLDIRSPGLGDTAMYLCATSRGSGRATDTQYFGPGTRLTVL.

The V gene is TRBV7-9, the J gene TRBJ2-1, with 15 bases aligning to TRBD2. V trimming: 4 bases; J trimming: 5 bases; junction bases outside the gene matches: 6. From germline, CDR1 is SEHNR and CDR2 FQNEAQ (reference sequence). The CDR3 consists of 17 residues. The CDR3: CASSYRTSGRANNEQFF. The CDR3 DNA reads as TGTGCCAGCAGCTATCGGACTAGCGGGAGGGCCAACAATGAGCAGTTCTTC.

The rearrangement uses TRBV5-5 and TRBJ2-7; 10 positions match TRBD1. Trimming at V came to 5 bases and at J to 4 bases, leaving 12 bases not matched to a gene. This CDR3 comprises 16 residues. CDR1 is SGHKS and CDR2 is YYEKEE in the germline V gene (reference sequence). The CDR3 here is CASRSTGGAGVYEQYF. The CDR3 DNA is TGTGCCAGCAGGTCGACAGGGGGCGCCGGGGTATACGAGCAGTACTTC.

The gene calls are TRBV6-6 and TRBJ2-7, with 7 bases matching TRBD1. The CDR3 length is 14 residues. Germline V gene data show CDR1 as MNHNY and CDR2 as SVGAGI (reference sequence). V shed 2 bases, J shed 5 bases, and the junction held 6 bases outside the gene matches. The CDR3 reads CASSYDRAVHEQYF. DNA of the CDR3: TGTGCCAGCAGTTACGACAGGGCGGTCCACGAGCAGTACTTC.

The chain couples TRBV7-9 to TRBJ2-7, with D tentatively TRBD2 (6 bases). V shed 4 bases and J shed 0 bases, with 19 bases lying between them. The germline gives CDR1 SEHNR, CDR2 FQNEAQ (reference sequence). The CDR3 loop spans 17 amino acids. In DNA, the CDR3 is TGTGCCAGCAGCTCATTTTTCGGGGGTTTTGGCTCCTACGAGCAGTACTTC. This codes for CASSSFFGGFGSYEQYF.

The chain joins TRBV19 to TRBJ2-1, with D possibly matching TRBD1 (6 bases). Trimming took 5 bases from V and 3 from J, leaving 8 bases between them. The CDR3 runs 13 residues. Germline V gene lookup returns CDR1 LNHDA and CDR2 SQIVND (reference sequence). As DNA, the CDR3 is TGTGCCAGTAGTCGACAGGTCTACAATGAGCAGTTCTTC. Translation gives CASSRQVYNEQFF. Looking up the rest from reference TRBV19 and TRBJ2-1 gives the full variable domain: DGGITQSPKYLFRKEGQNVTLSCEQNLNHDAMYWYRQDPGQGLRLIYYSQIVNDFQKGDIAEGYSVSREKKESFPLTVTSAQKNPTAFYLCASSRQVYNEQFFGPGTRLTVL.

The chain carries TRBV3-1 (or the pseudogene TRBV3-2) and TRBJ2-1, with a tentative D call TRBD2 (6 bases). This CDR3 is 13 amino acids long. Germline V gene lookup returns CDR1 LGHDT and CDR2 YNNKEL (reference sequence). V lost 3 bases and J lost 9, with 12 bases in between. The CDR3 loop is CASSHLAPSEQFF. The CDR3 DNA reads as TGTGCCAGCAGCCATCTAGCGCCTAGTGAGCAGTTCTTC.

The chain carries TRBV6-5 and TRBJ2-1; TRBD1 is a possible D gene (6 bases). Germline CDR1 reads MNHEY; CDR2 reads SVGAGI. V lost 2 bases, J lost 5 bases, and 13 bases lay in between. The CDR3 sequence is 15 residues long. DNA of the CDR3: TGTGCCAGCAGTTACCTCGGGACACTGAACAATGAGCAGTTCTTC. Its protein is CASSYLGTLNNEQFF.

V is TRBV4-1 and J is TRBJ1-5, with D possibly matching TRBD1 (5 bases). The V end was cut by 3 bases, the J end by 12 bases, with 21 bases between. The CDR3 spans 15 residues. Germline V CDR1 and CDR2: MGHRA, YSYEKL. The CDR3 region is CASSQSPGGGLGQHF. CDR3 nucleotides: TGCGCCAGCAGCCAGTCCCCGGGCGGGGGATTGGGCCAGCATTTT.